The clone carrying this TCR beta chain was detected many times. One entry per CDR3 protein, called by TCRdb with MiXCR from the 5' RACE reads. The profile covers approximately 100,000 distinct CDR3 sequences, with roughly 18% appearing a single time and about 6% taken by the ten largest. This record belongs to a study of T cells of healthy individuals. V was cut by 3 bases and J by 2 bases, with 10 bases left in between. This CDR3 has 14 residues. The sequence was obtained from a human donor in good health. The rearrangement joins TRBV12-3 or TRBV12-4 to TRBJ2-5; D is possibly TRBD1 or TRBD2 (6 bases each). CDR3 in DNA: TGTGCCAGCAGTTTTAGAGGGGGGCAAGAGACCCAGTACTTC. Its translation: CASSFRGGQETQYF.